Listed below are T cell receptor beta chains from one sample, sequenced in a study of shared clonotypes between healthy human individuals. Sequencing was performed with immunoSEQ multiplex PCR; in TCRdb, only in-frame clones are kept and a portion is missing. The sample has roughly 700,000 clones, about 74% seen once. Sample: memory CD4+ T cells sorted from blood. Source of these receptors: a woman in her 30s in good health. The CDR3 runs from the conserved cysteine through the conserved F or W. The D gene is left open where the match is weak. Clone size is shown for a subset of rows, as once, few, many or a class of expanded clone.

v_call,d_call,clone_size,j_call,cdr3_aa,cdr3_nt
TRBV11-2,TRBD1,once,TRBJ1-2,CASGGTGGNGYTF,TGTGCCAGCGGTGGGACAGGGGGAAATGGCTACACCTTC
TRBV5-8,-,-,TRBJ1-3,CASSARQFSGNTIYF,TGTGCCAGCAGCGCGAGACAGTTCTCTGGAAACACCATATATTTT
TRBV18,-,-,TRBJ2-1,CASSPTANNEQFF,TGTGCCAGCTCACCGACAGCAAACAATGAGCAGTTCTTC
TRBV28,-,-,TRBJ1-1,CASRTEYQAFF,TGTGCCAGCAGAACAGAGTATCAAGCTTTCTTT
TRBV7-2,-,many,TRBJ2-5,CASSLQREETQYF,TGTGCCAGCAGCCTTCAGAGGGAGGAGACCCAGTACTTC
TRBV27,TRBD2,-,TRBJ2-3,CASSLGNSGSDTQYF,TGTGCCAGCAGTTTAGGGAATAGCGGGAGCGATACGCAGTATTTT
TRBV19,-,-,TRBJ1-2,CASGLTGPNYGYTF,TGTGCCAGTGGGCTCACCGGGCCTAACTATGGCTACACCTTC
TRBV5-1,TRBD2,many,TRBJ2-1,CASSLSSGSYNEQFF,TGCGCCAGCAGCTTGTCTAGCGGGTCCTACAATGAGCAGTTCTTC
TRBV5-1,-,-,TRBJ2-3,CASSLEYHTDTQYF,TGCGCCAGCAGCTTGGAGTACCACACAGATACGCAGTATTTT
TRBV25-1,-,once,TRBJ1-4,CASSGWVGEKLFF,TGTGCCAGCAGTGGGTGGGTAGGCGAAAAACTGTTTTTT
TRBV5-1,-,-,TRBJ2-3,CASSLGGVRDTQYF,TGCGCCAGCAGCTTGGGAGGAGTTAGGGATACGCAGTATTTT
TRBV28,-,-,TRBJ1-2,CASSLNFYGYTF,TGTGCCAGCAGTTTGAATTTCTATGGCTACACCTTC
TRBV5-1,-,-,TRBJ1-1,CASTDTLNTEAFF,TGCGCCAGCACCGACACATTGAACACTGAAGCTTTCTTT
TRBV19,-,many,TRBJ2-4,CASSMGWRSLAKNIQYF,TGTGCCAGTAGTATGGGTTGGCGCAGCCTAGCCAAAAACATTCAGTACTTC
TRBV5-4,-,-,TRBJ2-1,CASSLIADHYNEQFF,TGTGCCAGCAGCCTGATTGCAGACCACTACAATGAGCAGTTCTTC
TRBV6-6,TRBD1,-,TRBJ2-7,CASRKGTGGTYEQYF,TGTGCCAGCAGGAAAGGGACAGGGGGTACCTACGAGCAGTACTTC
TRBV27,-,-,TRBJ1-5,CASSTTVYQPQHF,TGTGCCAGCAGCACGACGGTTTATCAGCCCCAGCATTTT
TRBV11-2,-,many,TRBJ2-6,CASRPRTGANVLTF,TGTGCCAGCAGGCCTAGGACTGGGGCCAACGTCCTGACTTTC
TRBV7-2,-,-,TRBJ2-6,CASSYKTGSGANVLTF,TGTGCCAGCAGCTATAAAACAGGGTCCGGGGCCAACGTCCTGACTTTC
TRBV4-1,TRBD1,-,TRBJ2-2,CASADRVSVFGTGELFF,TGCGCCAGCGCAGACAGGGTAAGCGTGTTTGGCACCGGGGAGCTGTTTTTT
TRBV7-3,-,-,TRBJ1-1,CASSANQGTEAFF,TGTGCCAGCAGCGCCAATCAGGGGACTGAAGCTTTCTTT
TRBV28,TRBD1,-,TRBJ1-1,CASRQPDRATEAFF,TGTGCCAGCAGACAGCCGGACAGGGCGACTGAAGCTTTCTTT
TRBV7-8,TRBD1,-,TRBJ2-2,CASSHPGDRGARELFF,TGTGCCAGCAGCCATCCCGGGGACAGGGGAGCCCGGGAGCTGTTTTTT
TRBV12-5,-,-,TRBJ1-3,CASAPLGRTAKGNTIYF,TGTGCTAGTGCCCCCCTGGGGAGGACGGCAAAAGGAAACACCATATATTTT
TRBV5-4,TRBD2,once,TRBJ2-3,CASSLAGLAPHTQYF,TGTGCCAGCAGCTTGGCGGGACTAGCTCCCCATACGCAGTATTTT
TRBV4-1,TRBD1,-,TRBJ1-4,CASSAGQFATNEKLFF,TGCGCCAGCAGCGCGGGACAGTTTGCAACTAATGAAAAACTGTTTTTT
TRBV7-2,-,-,TRBJ2-4,CASSLVSLVPKNIQYF,TGTGCCAGCAGCTTAGTCTCCCTGGTTCCCAAAAACATTCAGTACTTC
TRBV6-4,TRBD2,-,TRBJ2-1,CASSRGLAGVKNEQFF,TGTGCCAGCAGTCGCGGACTAGCGGGAGTTAAAAATGAGCAGTTCTTC
TRBV19,-,-,TRBJ2-2,CASDAFGAPNTGELFF,TGTGCCAGTGACGCTTTCGGGGCTCCGAACACCGGGGAGCTGTTTTTT